The 3 T cell receptor beta chains reported below all come from one sample, sequenced in a study of cytomegalovirus exposure and HLA in healthy donors (dated by TCRdb to the late 2010s). Library construction relied on the immunoSEQ multiplex PCR assay. For the multiplex PCR, a mixture combining 60 forward primers for TCR Vbeta segments and 13 reverse primers for TCR Jbeta segments was used. This immuneACCESS table, as held by TCRdb, lists in-frame sequences with V and J called but not all clones. Of the missing ones, under half trace to an unresolved V gene in checked studies; the others have no known cause. This sample is represented by 95,000 to 150,000 clones; 70% to 80% of them were singletons. The ten largest clones capture around 3% of the sample. Sequenced material: PBMCs. These receptors were obtained from a woman aged 40-49 years in good health and CMV-seropositive.

The V and J genes are TRBV7-9 and TRBJ1-4, with TRBD1 matching over 9 bases. Per germline, CDR1 SEHNR and CDR2 FQNEAQ (reference sequence). The CDR3 extends over 16 amino acids. V was pared by 5 bases and J by 8 bases, with 12 bases of the junction left unmatched. The CDR3 region has the DNA TGTGCCAGCAGCCGTCGGACCGGGACAGGGATGGAAAAACTGTTTTTT. This translates into CASSRRTGTGMEKLFF.

This clone was observed a handful of times. The chain joins TRBV11-1 to TRBJ2-2, with D possibly TRBD2 on 5 matching bases. The CDR3 has 14 residues. V lost 4 bases and J lost 2, with 8 bases in between. From germline, CDR1 is SGHAT and CDR2 FQDESV (reference sequence). DNA for the CDR3: TGTGCCAGCAGCTCCGGAGGTAACACCGGGGAGCTGTTTTTT. This codes for CASSSGGNTGELFF.

This clone appeared a single time. This chain links TRBV5-1 with TRBJ2-5; 7 nucleotides agree with TRBD1. The CDR3 length is 14 residues. The V segment lost 0 bases and the J segment 4 bases; nucleotides outside the gene matches: 3. Germline V gives CDR1 SGHRS, CDR2 YFSETQ. CDR3 residues: CASSLARGRETQYF. CDR3 DNA sequence: TGCGCCAGCAGCTTGGCTAGGGGGCGAGAGACCCAGTACTTC.